The sequence of this TCR beta chain was determined in a study of blood T cells in healthy people across ages. A J-beta primer mix and a sample-barcoded 5' primer were used in a second PCR of about 7 to 12 cycles. TCRdb reprocessed the 5' RACE reads with MiXCR, giving one entry per CDR3 protein. The table includes over a million distinct CDR3 sequences, around 45% detected once. The ends lost 6 bases at V and 8 bases at J; junction bases unmatched: 12. This CDR3 region has 15 residues. The germline CDR1 and CDR2 sequences are MNHNY and SVGAGI (reference sequence). Sequenced input: blood. V gene TRBV6-6 combines with J gene TRBJ1-4, with TRBD1 matching over 7 bases. The clonotype originates from a woman aged 55-69 years in good health. CDR3 coding DNA: TGTGCCAGCAGGCCTCGACAGGGTATAAAGGAAAAACTGTTTTTT. Its protein is CASRPRQGIKEKLFF.